This is a list of T cell receptor beta chains from one sample in a study of cytomegalovirus exposure and HLA in healthy donors. The assay was immunoSEQ multiplex PCR, and TCRdb's table has in-frame clones only and misses some. The table records roughly 180,000 clones, 78% of them present only once. The sample was PBMCs. The receptors here all came from a woman aged 30 to 39 in good health and CMV-seropositive. The CDR3 runs from the conserved cysteine through the conserved F or W. The D gene is left open where the match is weak. Clone size appears in some rows only: once, few, many, or a class for an expanded clone.

v_gene,j_gene,d_gene,abundance,CDR3aa,CDR3nt
TRBV6-5,TRBJ2-1,TRBD2,NA,CASRAGLAGVSQQFF,TGTGCCAGCAGAGCGGGACTAGCGGGGGTCAGTCAGCAGTTCTTC
TRBV29-1,TRBJ2-1,NA,NA,CSVASVHNEQFF,TGCAGCGTGGCTAGCGTTCACAATGAGCAGTTCTTC
TRBV2,TRBJ2-7,TRBD2,once,CASSEGSGIVYEQYF,TGTGCCAGCAGTGAGGGTAGCGGGATTGTCTACGAGCAGTACTTC
TRBV6-1,TRBJ2-3,NA,NA,CASSESVRSTDTQYF,TGTGCCAGCAGTGAATCCGTGCGGAGCACAGATACGCAGTATTTT
TRBV9,TRBJ1-5,TRBD1,NA,CASSAETTGVSNQPQHF,TGTGCCAGCAGCGCGGAAACCACAGGGGTGAGCAATCAGCCCCAGCATTTT
TRBV6-4,TRBJ2-1,TRBD2,once,CASSDIVTSGLDEQFF,TGTGCCAGCAGTGATATAGTGACTAGCGGATTGGATGAGCAGTTCTTC
TRBV10-3,TRBJ2-1,NA,NA,CAISERENTYNEQFF,TGTGCCATCAGTGAGCGGGAAAACACCTACAATGAACAGTTCTTC
TRBV10-3,TRBJ1-1,NA,NA,CAISDQGDTEAFF,TGTGCCATCAGTGACCAGGGCGACACTGAAGCTTTCTTT
TRBV2,TRBJ2-7,TRBD2,NA,CASSGVAGVYEQYF,TGTGCCAGCAGTGGGGTAGCGGGAGTCTACGAGCAGTACTTC
TRBV6-5,TRBJ2-7,NA,NA,CASSTQGREQYF,TGTGCCAGCAGTACACAGGGTCGCGAGCAGTACTTC
TRBV25-1,TRBJ1-1,NA,few,CASSETKRNTEAFF,TGTGCCAGCAGTGAAACTAAAAGGAACACTGAAGCTTTCTTT
TRBV28,TRBJ1-5,NA,NA,CASRRSPLINQPQHF,TGTGCCAGCAGGAGGTCCCCACTTATAAATCAGCCCCAGCATTTT
TRBV6-5,TRBJ2-2,TRBD1,NA,CASSPDRGHAGELFF,TGTGCCAGCAGCCCAGACAGGGGGCATGCCGGGGAGCTGTTTTTT
TRBV7-9,TRBJ2-3,NA,NA,CASSRPGDADTQYF,TGTGCCAGCAGCCGGCCCGGGGATGCAGATACGCAGTATTTT
TRBV19,TRBJ1-5,TRBD1,NA,CASSIDPQGAGQPQHF,TGTGCCAGTAGTATAGACCCACAGGGGGCAGGTCAGCCCCAGCATTTT
TRBV5-6,TRBJ2-1,NA,once,CASSLQASYNEQFF,TGTGCCAGCAGCTTACAGGCCTCCTACAATGAGCAGTTCTTC
TRBV14,TRBJ2-1,TRBD2,NA,CASSQEGGSGDYNEQFF,TGTGCCAGCAGCCAAGAGGGTGGGAGCGGGGACTACAATGAGCAGTTCTTC
TRBV5-6,TRBJ2-5,TRBD1,NA,CASSLTGSETQYF,TGTGCCAGCAGCCTGACAGGGTCGGAGACCCAGTACTTC
TRBV18,TRBJ1-3,TRBD1,NA,CASSHPDRSLDNTIYF,TGTGCCAGCTCACACCCGGACAGGTCCCTGGACAACACCATATATTTT
TRBV11-3,TRBJ1-2,NA,NA,CASSPDRRNYGYTF,TGTGCCAGCAGCCCCGACAGGAGGAACTATGGCTACACCTTC
TRBV5-4,TRBJ2-7,NA,once,CASRLDNIDEQYF,TGTGCCAGCAGACTCGACAACATAGACGAGCAGTACTTC
TRBV9,TRBJ2-5,NA,NA,CASSVVMGPGAETQYF,TGTGCCAGCAGCGTAGTAATGGGGCCAGGGGCGGAGACCCAGTACTTC
TRBV7-2,TRBJ1-1,NA,NA,CASSPVEGYTEAFF,TGTGCCAGCAGCCCCGTGGAGGGGTACACTGAAGCTTTCTTT
TRBV5-1,TRBJ2-2,TRBD2,few,CASSLLAGLKGATGELFF,TGCGCCAGCAGCTTGCTCGCGGGACTAAAGGGTGCCACCGGGGAGCTGTTTTTT
TRBV5-4,TRBJ1-1,NA,NA,CASSLDTGSTEAFF,TGTGCCAGCAGCTTGGATACAGGGTCCACTGAAGCTTTCTTT
TRBV5-6,TRBJ2-1,NA,NA,CASSQGSRVYNEQFF,TGTGCCAGCAGCCAGGGGAGTCGGGTCTACAATGAGCAGTTCTTC
TRBV28,TRBJ2-3,TRBD1,NA,CASSSSQGWDTDTQYF,TGTGCCAGCAGTTCTTCACAGGGGTGGGACACAGATACGCAGTATTTT
TRBV14,TRBJ1-3,NA,NA,CASSQRRGRDSGNTIYF,TGTGCCAGCAGCCAAAGACGAGGCAGAGACTCTGGAAACACCATATATTTT
TRBV6-5,TRBJ2-5,NA,NA,CASLGTQETQYF,TGTGCCAGCCTAGGGACTCAAGAGACCCAGTACTTC
TRBV13,TRBJ1-3,NA,NA,CASSQNDRLGGNTIYF,TGTGCCAGCAGCCAAAACGACAGGTTAGGAGGAAACACCATATATTTT
TRBV19,TRBJ1-6,NA,NA,CASSPTVRESPLHF,TGTGCCAGTAGTCCCACCGTGAGGGAGTCACCCCTCCACTTT
TRBV6-6,TRBJ1-5,NA,NA,CASRDLGQPQHF,TGTGCCAGCAGGGACTTGGGACAGCCCCAGCATTTT
TRBV7-6,TRBJ2-2,TRBD2,NA,CASSPTSGGTGELFF,TGTGCCAGCAGCCCTACTAGCGGGGGCACCGGGGAGCTGTTTTTT
TRBV7-9,TRBJ2-5,NA,NA,CSSSLGRQGGGETQYF,TGTTCCAGCAGCTTAGGGCGACAGGGAGGTGGGGAGACCCAGTACTTC
TRBV25-1,TRBJ2-2,TRBD2,NA,CASRPPGRVDTGELFF,TGTGCCAGCAGGCCCCCAGGGAGGGTCGACACCGGGGAGCTGTTTTTT
TRBV10-3,TRBJ2-5,NA,NA,CAISPSGGGTQYF,TGTGCCATCAGTCCCAGCGGTGGCGGGACCCAGTACTTC
TRBV6-5,TRBJ2-5,TRBD2,NA,CASSYGGLGLRYF,TGTGCCAGCAGTTACGGGGGACTAGGGCTTAGGTACTTC
TRBV5-4,TRBJ1-2,NA,NA,CASSLASGGGSGYTF,TGTGCCAGCAGCTTGGCCTCTGGGGGGGGGAGTGGCTACACCTTC
TRBV7-6,TRBJ2-1,TRBD1,NA,CASSPGLDRVYDEQFF,TGTGCCAGCAGCCCTGGGCTGGACAGGGTTTATGATGAGCAGTTCTTC
TRBV7-2,TRBJ1-3,NA,few,CASTTPSGNTIYF,TGTGCCAGCACCACACCCTCTGGAAACACCATATATTTT
TRBV20-1,TRBJ2-1,NA,NA,CSAINYNEQFF,TGCAGTGCTATAAATTACAATGAGCAGTTCTTC
TRBV19,TRBJ1-1,NA,NA,CASSALQGSGTEAFF,TGTGCCAGTAGTGCATTACAGGGCTCGGGAACTGAAGCTTTCTTT
TRBV4-2,TRBJ2-1,TRBD2,few,CASSQDGRGSSYNEQFF,TGTGCCAGCAGCCAAGACGGGCGGGGGAGCTCCTACAATGAGCAGTTCTTC
TRBV25-1,TRBJ1-1,NA,few,CASSATLNTEAFF,TGTGCCAGCAGTGCTACCTTGAACACTGAAGCTTTCTTT
TRBV4-3,TRBJ2-7,NA,few,CASSQDLVRTYEQYF,TGCGCCAGCAGCCAAGATCTCGTCAGAACCTACGAGCAGTACTTC
TRBV7-2,TRBJ2-3,NA,NA,CASSLEGGPSTDTQYF,TGTGCCAGCAGCTTAGAGGGCGGGCCTAGCACAGATACGCAGTATTTT
TRBV25-1,TRBJ2-7,NA,NA,CASRDSLYEQYF,TGTGCCAGCAGGGACAGCTTATACGAGCAGTACTTC
TRBV28,TRBJ2-1,TRBD2,once,CASSGIAGPTYNEQFF,TGTGCCAGCAGTGGAATAGCGGGACCGACCTACAATGAGCAGTTCTTC
TRBV28,TRBJ2-7,NA,NA,CASSLGQGGVEQYF,TGTGCCAGCAGTTTAGGACAGGGAGGGGTTGAGCAGTACTTC
TRBV27,TRBJ2-3,TRBD2,NA,CASSPLSSGRGRGTQYF,TGTGCCAGCAGTCCACTCTCTAGCGGGAGAGGCCGGGGGACGCAGTATTTT
TRBV28,TRBJ2-7,TRBD1,once,CASSLRYRGISYEQYF,TGTGCCAGCAGTTTAAGGTACAGGGGTATTTCCTACGAGCAGTACTTC
TRBV4-3,TRBJ1-6,TRBD1,NA,CASNRGRGAAANSPLHF,TGCGCCAGCAACAGGGGCAGGGGGGCCGCAGCGAATTCACCCCTCCACTTT
TRBV6-5,TRBJ2-3,NA,NA,CATRNGGGRPDTQYF,TGTGCCACTCGAAATGGCGGGGGCCGACCAGATACGCAGTATTTT
TRBV10-3,TRBJ2-3,NA,NA,CAIGGADTQYF,TGTGCCATCGGAGGTGCAGATACGCAGTATTTT
TRBV4-2,TRBJ2-1,TRBD1,NA,CASSQGGTGNNEQFF,TGTGCCAGCAGCCAAGGAGGGACAGGAAACAATGAGCAGTTCTTC
TRBV4-1,TRBJ2-2,TRBD1,once,CASRDRGNYSGELFF,TGCGCCAGCCGCGACAGGGGGAACTACAGCGGGGAGCTGTTTTTT